In this sample, the clone carrying this T cell receptor (beta chain) turned up a few times. This specimen belongs to a study of blood T cell repertoires in COVID-19. Profiling relied on immunoSEQ multiplex PCR, and the TCRdb table lists in-frame clones only, not all of them. The table records approximately 180,000 clones, approximately 85% of them present only once. CDR1 KGHSH and CDR2 LQKENI come from the germline V gene. The CDR3 is made up of 13 amino acids. Trimming cost V 3 bases and J 6 bases; bases outside gene matches: 2. The chain is built from TRBV18 and TRBJ2-3; 8 bases align to TRBD1. This sequence was found in a man in his 60s with acute or convalescent COVID-19. Input material: peripheral blood. CDR3 region: CASSPTGADTQYF. In DNA, the CDR3 is TGTGCCAGCTCACCGACAGGGGCCGATACGCAGTATTTT.